The rows below give T cell receptor beta chains drawn from one sample of a study of neoadjuvant nivolumab and ipilimumab in lung cancer. Repertoires were generated with immunoSEQ multiplex PCR, while TCRdb's copy carries only in-frame clones and drops some. The table has about 13,000 clones, approximately 96% seen once; the top ten hold about 2.5%. Specimen: peripheral blood, collected after neoadjuvant nivolumab, alone or with ipilimumab, at or shortly before surgery. These receptors all stem from an adult with non-small cell lung cancer. CDR3s leave out the opening cysteine and the closing phenylalanine or tryptophan. Fields, in order: J gene, V gene, CDR3 protein.

TRBJ1-2 | TRBV10-3 | AISDPLGGGHGYT
TRBJ2-3 | TRBV4-1 | ASGGRSTDTQY
TRBJ1-1 | TRBV7-9 | ASSLRGTNTEAF
TRBJ2-3 | TRBV7-7 | ASSWGQAITDTQY
TRBJ2-2 | TRBV27 | ASSPTSGRNGELF
TRBJ1-4 | TRBV19 | ASSIRHGNEKLF
TRBJ1-6 | TRBV30 | AWSAGGGNSPLH
TRBJ2-7 | TRBV7-2 | ASSLLGTNEQY
TRBJ2-1 | TRBV19 | ASSPSRDAYNEQF
TRBJ2-2 | TRBV27 | ASSLSTGTGAHAGELF
TRBJ1-3 | TRBV28 | ASSPGTASGNTIY
TRBJ2-3 | TRBV25-1 | ASSELGQKDTQY
TRBJ1-1 | TRBV27 | ASSFQGATTEAF
TRBJ2-5 | TRBV5-1 | ASSRVAGVQETQY
TRBJ1-3 | TRBV6-1 | ASVGTVSSGNTIY
TRBJ2-7 | TRBV5-6 | ASSGNGLAGVSYEQY
TRBJ2-2 | TRBV11-3 | ASSKNGELF
TRBJ2-1 | TRBV30 | AWSVQRGNEQF
TRBJ2-1 | TRBV11-1 | ASSPGPSTPNEQF